The sequence of this T cell receptor beta chain was determined in a study of blood T cell repertoires in COVID-19. Per the original data handling: Nucleated cell number was recorded as an estimate derived from reference gene primer amplification. Sequencing was performed with immunoSEQ multiplex PCR; in TCRdb, only in-frame clones are kept and a portion is missing. V and J calls and clone size are given by that table; D and trimming were obtained from the DNA. Counted here are about 330,000 clones, roughly 87% occurring once; the ten biggest clones make up 0.9% to 1.2%. Ages ranged from about 18 to 89 years, with residence in more than 20 US areas. Allocation to cohorts depended on clinical history reported by the participants. The sequencing input was PBMCs or T cells enriched from blood (not recorded which). The receptor was derived from a woman aged 30 to 39 who had recovered from COVID-19.

CDR3: CSVVTGPYEQYF. In DNA, the CDR3 is TGCAGCGTTGTTACAGGGCCCTACGAGCAGTACTTC. This chain connects TRBV29-1 to TRBJ2-7; tentatively, D is TRBD1 (6 bases). This CDR3 comprises 12 residues. Trimming left V 4 bases short and J 2 bases short, with 9 bases between. The germline gives CDR1 SQVTM, CDR2 ANQGSEA.